This TCR beta chain emerged from a study of blood T cells in healthy people across ages. Study results and limitations: TCR beta diversity, measured per million T cells, fell in a roughly linear way with age.

CDR1 is SGHVS, CDR2 FQNEAQ, per germline. CDR3 length: 16 amino acids. The second PCR ran about 6 to 12 cycles with a sample-barcoded 5' primer and J-beta primers. TCRdb ran MiXCR on the 5' RACE reads and lists one entry per CDR3 protein. Among 1.5 million to 2 million distinct CDR3 sequences, roughly 52% were seen once, and the ten largest hold more than 2%. Collection of roughly 9.8 milliliters of peripheral blood was performed for each donor. PBMCs numbering at least 7 million were isolated per sample. In regard to this clonotype: As yet, its antigen is unknown. One junction end does not reproduce the germline sequence, and a read error may be involved.

The sequence was collected from a woman in her thirties or forties in good health. The J gene is TRBJ2-5, the V gene TRBV7-8; TRBD2 matches 10 bases. The specimen sequenced was blood. The CDR3 here is CASSLNSGGVQGTQYF. The CDR3 coding sequence is TGTGCCAGCAGCTTAAACAGCGGGGGGGTCCAAGGGACCCAGTACTTC.